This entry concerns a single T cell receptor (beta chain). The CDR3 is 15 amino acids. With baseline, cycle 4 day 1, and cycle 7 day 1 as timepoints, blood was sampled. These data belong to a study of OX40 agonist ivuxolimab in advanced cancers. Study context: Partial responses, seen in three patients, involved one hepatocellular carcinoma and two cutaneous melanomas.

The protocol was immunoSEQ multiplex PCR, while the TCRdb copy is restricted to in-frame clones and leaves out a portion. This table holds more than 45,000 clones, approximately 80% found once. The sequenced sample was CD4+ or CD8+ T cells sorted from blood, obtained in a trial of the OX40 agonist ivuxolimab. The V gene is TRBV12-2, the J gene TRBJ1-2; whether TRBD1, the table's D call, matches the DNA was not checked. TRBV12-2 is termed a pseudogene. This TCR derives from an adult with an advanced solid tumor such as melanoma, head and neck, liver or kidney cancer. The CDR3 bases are TGTGCAAGTCGCTTAATCCAGGGTGGGGATAATGGCTACACCTTC. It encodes CASRLIQGGDNGYTF.